This T cell receptor beta chain was identified in a study of T cells in localized non-small cell lung cancer. General study results and limits: A median of roughly 52 of the top 100 tumor clones appeared in adjacent lung, which was paired and uninvolved. Uninvolved adjacent lung showed higher T cell clonality than tumor.

Data came from immunoSEQ multiplex PCR; TCRdb stores just in-frame clones and leaves some out. The profile shows 11,000 to 15,000 clones, roughly four fifths of them singletons. The CDR3 sequence is 11 residues long. Germline loops: CDR1 PRHDT, CDR2 FYEKMQ (reference sequence). Between the trimmed V and J ends, which lost 6 bases and 7 bases, there was a span of 10 bases. About this clone: What it binds is unknown.

The genes are TRBV13 and TRBJ2-7; TRBD2 is a possible D gene (6 bases). The source material was peripheral blood, sampled before any cancer treatment. This receptor was taken from a female donor over 55 with stage I squamous cell lung carcinoma. CDR3 nucleotides: TGTGCCAGCAGTTCCGGAGGGGAGCAGTACTTC. The encoded protein is CASSSGGEQYF.